A single sample gave rise to the 2 T cell receptor beta chains below, sequenced in a study of breast tumors, draining lymph nodes, adjacent tissues. Breast cancer patients provided tissue from their axillary draining lymph nodes. TCRdb ran MiXCR on the multiplex PCR reads and lists one entry per CDR3 protein. The sample holds nearly 200,000 distinct CDR3 sequences, roughly 31% seen once. The specimen was axillary lymph node tissue. The receptor set was obtained from a female donor with breast cancer. Some clones in this sample may be carry-over from other donors' samples.

In its sample, this clonotype was seen many times. The rearrangement joins TRBV6-5 to TRBJ1-4; 7 bases are a match to TRBD1. V lost 9 bases and J lost 4; bases outside the gene matches: 5. The germline gives CDR1 MNHEY, CDR2 SVGAGI. The CDR3 length is 13 residues. For the CDR3, the DNA is TGTGCCAGTACAGGGGCGATTAATGAAAAACTGTTTTTT. It is translated as CASTGAINEKLFF.

This clonotype was picked up a small number of times. The V call is TRBV6-1, the J call TRBJ1-2, with a weak D call TRBD1 (6 bases). Between the trimmed V and J ends, which lost 5 bases and 4 bases, there was a span of 17 bases. CDR3 length: 15 residues. CDR1 MNHNS and CDR2 SASEGT come from the germline V gene. The CDR3 reads CASSPGGAQSYGYTF. The CDR3 DNA is TGTGCCAGCAGTCCCGGGGGGGCGCAAAGCTATGGCTACACCTTC.